A selection of T cell receptor beta chains follows, all from one sample in a study of blood T cell repertoires in COVID-19. Method: immunoSEQ multiplex PCR; TCRdb's copy keeps in-frame clones and lacks some. The sample lists under 95,000 clones, over 75% occurring once. The sample was peripheral blood. The receptors derive from a man aged 45-65 years with acute or convalescent COVID-19. Both conserved end residues are trimmed from each CDR3. Each record gives: V gene, J gene, CDR3 length, CDR3 protein.

>TRBV27|TRBJ2-3|13
ASRVQGQGPGTQY
>TRBV18|TRBJ2-5|16
ASSPSRGQGGEKETQY
>TRBV25-1|TRBJ2-1|14
ASSELGQGLNNEQF
>TRBV5-1|TRBJ1-5|11
ASSETVNQPQH
>TRBV5-4|TRBJ1-6|13
ASSLTTGGNSPLH
>TRBV5-1|TRBJ1-1|13
ASSNGQGGYTEAF
>TRBV5-1|TRBJ1-4|11
ASSLESNEKLF
>TRBV18|TRBJ1-1|12
ASSPGQFWTEAF
>TRBV11-3|TRBJ2-3|11
ASSLAGSNTQY
>TRBV7-3|TRBJ2-2|10
ASSPVPGELF
>TRBV5-5|TRBJ1-3|15
ASSLGTGGFSGNTIY
>TRBV4-1|TRBJ2-2|14
ASSQEEGGGTGELF
>TRBV19|TRBJ1-4|14
ASSIDEYRGVGKLF
>TRBV28|TRBJ2-7|13
ASSPTSGPLVEQY
>TRBV5-1|TRBJ1-2|11
ASSRGGQLGYT
>TRBV6-4|TRBJ1-1|14
ASSEVWTGTFTEAF
>TRBV18|TRBJ2-3|15
ASSFFTPALETDTQY